This paragraph covers one T cell receptor beta chain sequence. The antigen is unknown. The data were obtained in a study of OX40 agonist ivuxolimab in advanced cancers. Turning to the study itself: Partial responses were recorded for three patients, including one with hepatocellular carcinoma and two with cutaneous melanoma. Whole-study results and caveats: At doses 0.1 to 3.0 mg/kg, CD4+ and CD8+ clones expanded. Near-lowest levels of clonal expansion characterized partial responders at 0.1-3.0 mg/kg. Several nonresponders also turned out to have low normalized T-cell clonal expansion.

Only in-frame clones appear in the TCRdb table, and some are missing; sequencing was by immunoSEQ multiplex PCR. The sample carries 20,000 to 30,000 clones, roughly 88% recorded once. The sequence was obtained from an adult with an advanced solid tumor such as melanoma, head and neck, liver or kidney cancer. This material consisted of CD4+ or CD8+ T cells sorted from blood, taken in a trial of the OX40 agonist ivuxolimab.

This CDR3 is CATSRGTGTGVQETQYF. The CDR3 nucleotides are TGTGCCACCAGCAGAGGGACCGGGACAGGGGTTCAAGAGACCCAGTACTTC. V and J are TRBV15 and TRBJ2-5, with 10 positions matching TRBD1. After removal of 1 base from V and 2 bases from J, the junction contained 7 bases not matched to a gene. The CDR3 covers 17 residues. Germline V gene sequence: CDR1 LNHNV, CDR2 YYDKDF (reference sequence).